This TCR beta chain was sequenced in a study of early T cells in non-severe SARS-CoV-2 infection. Across the study: Chains were unpaired, as sequencing was done on bulk RNA from unsorted whole blood.

This clonotype was picked up many times. Trimming shortened V by 0 bases and J by 5 bases, and 12 bases separated the two germline ends. Germline CDR1 is SGHDT and CDR2 is YYEEEE. There are 15 residues in the CDR3. TCRdb reprocessed the 5' RACE reads via MiXCR and lists one record per CDR3 protein. The profile covers approximately 52,000 distinct CDR3 sequences, with approximately 8% appearing a single time and roughly 4.2% taken by the ten largest. The receptor was isolated from an adult who was a healthcare worker with PCR-confirmed SARS-CoV-2 infection or an uninfected control (not recorded which). The genes are TRBV5-6 and TRBJ2-1; a possible D gene is TRBD2 (6 bases). Material for sequencing was whole blood. The DNA of the CDR3 is TGTGCCAGCAGCTTGGAGGGGACTTCGGACAATGAGCAGTTCTTC. This gives the protein CASSLEGTSDNEQFF.